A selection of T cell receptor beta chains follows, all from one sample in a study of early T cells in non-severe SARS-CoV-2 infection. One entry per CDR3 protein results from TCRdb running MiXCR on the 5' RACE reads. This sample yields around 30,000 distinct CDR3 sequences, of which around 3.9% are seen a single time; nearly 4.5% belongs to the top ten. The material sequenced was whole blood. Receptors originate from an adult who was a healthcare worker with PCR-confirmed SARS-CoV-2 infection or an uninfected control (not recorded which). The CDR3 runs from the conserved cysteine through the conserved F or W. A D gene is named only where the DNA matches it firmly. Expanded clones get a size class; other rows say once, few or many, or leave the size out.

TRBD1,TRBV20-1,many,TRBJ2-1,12,CSAQTGSSEQFF,TGCAGTGCCCAGACAGGGAGCAGTGAGCAGTTCTTC
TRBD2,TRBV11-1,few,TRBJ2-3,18,CASSLGLAGAFGTDTQYF,TGTGCCAGCAGCCTCGGACTAGCGGGAGCGTTTGGGACAGATACGCAGTATTTT
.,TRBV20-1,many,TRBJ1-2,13,CSARGWDSDGYTF,TGCAGTGCTAGGGGATGGGACTCGGATGGCTACACCTTC
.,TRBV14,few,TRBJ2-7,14,CASSPGLSSYEQYF,TGTGCCAGCAGCCCGGGTCTCTCCTCCTACGAGCAGTACTTC
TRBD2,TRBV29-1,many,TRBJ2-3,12,CSVAGGTDTQYF,TGCAGCGTAGCGGGAGGCACAGATACGCAGTATTTT
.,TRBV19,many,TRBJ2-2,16,CATALEKSSGTGELFF,TGTGCCACCGCACTAGAAAAGTCTAGTGGCACCGGGGAGCTGTTTTTT
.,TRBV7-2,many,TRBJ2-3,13,CASSLAATGTQYF,TGTGCCAGCAGCTTAGCGGCAACGGGTACGCAGTATTTT
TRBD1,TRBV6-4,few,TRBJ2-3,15,CASSDGTGGPDTQYF,TGTGCCAGCAGTGACGGGACAGGGGGCCCAGATACGCAGTATTTT
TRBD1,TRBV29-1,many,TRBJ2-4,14,CSVEDGPGGNIQYF,TGCAGCGTTGAAGATGGTCCAGGGGGAAACATTCAGTACTTC
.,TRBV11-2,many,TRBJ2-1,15,CASSLAGGKFNEQFF,TGTGCCAGCAGCTTGGCAGGGGGGAAATTTAATGAGCAGTTCTTC
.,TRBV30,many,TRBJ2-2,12,CACPKGAGELFF,TGTGCCTGTCCGAAGGGGGCCGGGGAGCTGTTTTTT
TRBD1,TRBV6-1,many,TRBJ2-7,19,CASSEAQGQGVVFSYEQYF,TGTGCCAGCAGTGAAGCGCAAGGACAGGGGGTCGTTTTCTCCTACGAGCAGTACTTC
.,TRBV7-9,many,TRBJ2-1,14,CASSLEGRRGEQFF,TGTGCCAGCAGCTTAGAAGGGAGGAGGGGTGAGCAGTTCTTC
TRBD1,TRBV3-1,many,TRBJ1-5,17,CASSKGTGGLDYQPQHF,TGTGCCAGCAGCAAGGGGACAGGGGGATTAGATTATCAGCCCCAGCATTTT
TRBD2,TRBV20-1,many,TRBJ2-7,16,CSADSPSGRAPYEQYF,TGCAGTGCTGACTCCCCCAGCGGGAGGGCCCCCTACGAGCAGTACTTC
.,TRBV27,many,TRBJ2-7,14,CASSLKGEYYEQYF,TGTGCCAGCAGTTTAAAGGGCGAATACTACGAGCAGTACTTC
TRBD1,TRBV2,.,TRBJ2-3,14,CASSWTGGTDTQYF,TGTGCCAGCAGTTGGACAGGGGGCACAGATACGCAGTATTTT
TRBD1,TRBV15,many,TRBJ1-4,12,CATSSRTGGLFF,TGTGCCACCAGCTCCAGGACAGGGGGCTTGTTTTTT
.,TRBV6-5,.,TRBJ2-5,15,CASSPLRGRGETQYF,TGTGCCAGCAGTCCCCTCCGGGGGCGGGGAGAGACCCAGTACTTC
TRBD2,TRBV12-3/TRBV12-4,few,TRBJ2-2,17,CASSPTPLAGVAGELFF,TGTGCCAGCAGCCCGACTCCCCTAGCGGGAGTAGCCGGGGAGCTGTTTTTT
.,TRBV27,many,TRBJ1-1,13,CASSRHMNTEAFF,TGTGCCAGCAGTAGGCATATGAACACTGAAGCTTTCTTT
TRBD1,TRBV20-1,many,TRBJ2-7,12,CSAGQGGYEQYF,TGCAGTGCTGGACAGGGTGGGTACGAGCAGTACTTC
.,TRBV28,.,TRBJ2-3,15,CASSPAGTATDTQYF,TGTGCCAGCAGTCCCGCCGGGACGGCCACAGATACGCAGTATTTT
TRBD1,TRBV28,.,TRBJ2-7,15,CASSLGTGFSYEQYF,TGTGCCAGCAGTTTGGGGACAGGGTTCTCCTACGAGCAGTACTTC
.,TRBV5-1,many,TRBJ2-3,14,CASSLEDYTDTQYF,TGCGCCAGCAGCTTGGAAGACTACACAGATACGCAGTATTTT
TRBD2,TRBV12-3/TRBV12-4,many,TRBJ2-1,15,CASSSLAGAYNEQFF,TGTGCCAGCAGTTCACTAGCGGGAGCCTACAATGAGCAGTTCTTC
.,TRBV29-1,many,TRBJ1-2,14,CSVEEARKNYGYTF,TGCAGCGTTGAAGAAGCCAGGAAGAACTATGGCTACACCTTC
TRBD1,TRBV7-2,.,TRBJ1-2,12,CASSSGGWGYTF,TGTGCCAGCAGCTCAGGGGGATGGGGCTACACCTTC
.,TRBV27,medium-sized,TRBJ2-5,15,CASSLLAGPTETQYF,TGTGCCAGCAGTTTATTGGCGGGCCCGACGGAGACCCAGTACTTC
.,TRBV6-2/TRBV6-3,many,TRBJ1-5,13,CASSQDNNQPQHF,TGTGCCAGCAGCCAGGACAATAATCAGCCCCAGCATTTT
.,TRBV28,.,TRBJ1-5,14,CASSLKQAYQPQHF,TGTGCCAGCAGTTTGAAACAGGCTTATCAGCCCCAGCATTTT
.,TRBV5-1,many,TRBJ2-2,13,CASSSGPAGELFF,TGCGCCAGCAGCTCCGGACCGGCCGGGGAGCTGTTTTTT
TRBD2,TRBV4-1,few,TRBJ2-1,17,CASSQDSTSGVYNEQFF,TGCGCCAGCAGCCAAGACAGTACTAGCGGGGTCTACAATGAGCAGTTCTTC
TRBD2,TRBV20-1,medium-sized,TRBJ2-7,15,CSARGRTSRSYEQYF,TGCAGTGCTAGAGGAAGGACTAGCCGCTCCTACGAGCAGTACTTC
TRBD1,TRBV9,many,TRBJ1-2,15,CASSARTGSNYGYTF,TGTGCCAGCAGCGCCCGGACAGGGTCTAACTATGGCTACACCTTC
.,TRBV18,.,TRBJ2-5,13,CASSPRDQETQYF,TGTGCCAGCTCACCGAGGGACCAAGAGACCCAGTACTTC
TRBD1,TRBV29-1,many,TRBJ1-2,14,CSVDTSGTVYGYTF,TGCAGCGTGGATACCTCCGGGACAGTCTATGGCTACACCTTC
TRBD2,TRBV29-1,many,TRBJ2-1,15,CSVELAGGSYNEQFF,TGCAGCGTTGAGTTAGCGGGAGGGTCCTACAATGAGCAGTTCTTC
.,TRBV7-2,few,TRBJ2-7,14,CASSLLAPNYEQYF,TGTGCCAGCAGCTTACTCGCACCCAACTACGAGCAGTACTTC
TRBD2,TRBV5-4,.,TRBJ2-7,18,CASSPQAGLAGGPYEQYF,TGTGCCAGCAGCCCGCAAGCAGGACTAGCGGGAGGGCCGTACGAGCAGTACTTC